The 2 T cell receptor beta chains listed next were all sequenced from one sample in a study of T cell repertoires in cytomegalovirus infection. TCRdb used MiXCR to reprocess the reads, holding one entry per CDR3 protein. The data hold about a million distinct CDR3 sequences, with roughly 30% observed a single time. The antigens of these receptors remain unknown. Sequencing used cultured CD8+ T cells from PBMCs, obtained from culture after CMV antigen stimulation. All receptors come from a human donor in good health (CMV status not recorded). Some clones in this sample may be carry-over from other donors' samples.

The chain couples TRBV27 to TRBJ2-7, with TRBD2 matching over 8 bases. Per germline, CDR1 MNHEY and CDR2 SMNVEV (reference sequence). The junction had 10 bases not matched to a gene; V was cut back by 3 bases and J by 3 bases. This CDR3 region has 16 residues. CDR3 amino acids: CASSFSPAGDFYEQYF. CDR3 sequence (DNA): TGTGCCAGCAGTTTCTCTCCAGCGGGGGACTTCTACGAGCAGTACTTC.

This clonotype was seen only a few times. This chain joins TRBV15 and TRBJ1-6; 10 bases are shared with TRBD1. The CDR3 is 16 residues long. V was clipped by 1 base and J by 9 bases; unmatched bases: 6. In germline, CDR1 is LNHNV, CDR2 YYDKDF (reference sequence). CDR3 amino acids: CATSRVRQGARSPLHF. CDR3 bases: TGTGCCACCAGCAGAGTCCGACAGGGGGCCCGTTCACCCCTCCACTTT.